The 3 T cell receptor beta chains presented below share a single source sample, sequenced in a study of T cell responses to AZD1222 COVID-19 vaccine. Repertoires were generated with immunoSEQ multiplex PCR, while TCRdb's copy carries only in-frame clones and drops some. The sample lists 150,000 to 180,000 clones; 90% were seen once. Here the sequenced sample was peripheral blood, taken on day 0 of AZD1222 vaccination. All receptors come from an adult in good health.

The chain joins TRBV2 to TRBJ1-6; weak D call: TRBD1 (6 bases). The CDR3 is 14 amino acids. The V end lost 5 bases, the J end lost 7 bases, and 12 bases lay between the germline ends. The germline V gene has CDR1 SNHLY and CDR2 FYNNEI. The CDR3 reads CASSSTQGNSPLHF. The CDR3 DNA reads as TGTGCCAGCAGTAGTACCCAGGGGAATTCACCCCTCCACTTT.

The gene calls are TRBV24-1 and TRBJ2-5; 10 bases align to TRBD1. Per germline, CDR1 KGHDR and CDR2 SFDVKD. V lost 5 bases, J lost 4 bases, and 15 bases stayed unmatched. The CDR3 extends over 18 amino acids. CDR3 sequence reads: CATSAWGEDRGLVETQYF. As DNA, the CDR3 is TGTGCCACCAGTGCCTGGGGGGAGGACAGGGGGTTAGTAGAGACCCAGTACTTC.

The gene calls are TRBV5-4 and TRBJ1-2; D is unclear. Per germline, CDR1 SGHNT and CDR2 YYREEE (reference sequence). The CDR3 length is 13 residues. V lost 1 base, J lost 1 base, and 5 bases lay in between. CDR3 coding DNA: TGTGCCAGCAGCTTGACAGATAACTATGGCTACACCTTC. It specifies CASSLTDNYGYTF.